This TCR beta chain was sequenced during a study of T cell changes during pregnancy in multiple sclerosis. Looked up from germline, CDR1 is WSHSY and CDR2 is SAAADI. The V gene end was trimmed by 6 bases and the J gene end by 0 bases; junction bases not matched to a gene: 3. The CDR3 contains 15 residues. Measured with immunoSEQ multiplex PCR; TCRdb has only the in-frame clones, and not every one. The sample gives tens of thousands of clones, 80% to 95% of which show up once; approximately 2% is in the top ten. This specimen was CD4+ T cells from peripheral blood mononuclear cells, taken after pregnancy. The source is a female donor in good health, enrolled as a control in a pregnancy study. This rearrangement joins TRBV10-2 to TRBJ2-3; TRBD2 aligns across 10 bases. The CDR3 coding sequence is TGCGCCAGCAGATCACTAGCGGGGAGCACAGATACGCAGTATTTT. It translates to CASRSLAGSTDTQYF.